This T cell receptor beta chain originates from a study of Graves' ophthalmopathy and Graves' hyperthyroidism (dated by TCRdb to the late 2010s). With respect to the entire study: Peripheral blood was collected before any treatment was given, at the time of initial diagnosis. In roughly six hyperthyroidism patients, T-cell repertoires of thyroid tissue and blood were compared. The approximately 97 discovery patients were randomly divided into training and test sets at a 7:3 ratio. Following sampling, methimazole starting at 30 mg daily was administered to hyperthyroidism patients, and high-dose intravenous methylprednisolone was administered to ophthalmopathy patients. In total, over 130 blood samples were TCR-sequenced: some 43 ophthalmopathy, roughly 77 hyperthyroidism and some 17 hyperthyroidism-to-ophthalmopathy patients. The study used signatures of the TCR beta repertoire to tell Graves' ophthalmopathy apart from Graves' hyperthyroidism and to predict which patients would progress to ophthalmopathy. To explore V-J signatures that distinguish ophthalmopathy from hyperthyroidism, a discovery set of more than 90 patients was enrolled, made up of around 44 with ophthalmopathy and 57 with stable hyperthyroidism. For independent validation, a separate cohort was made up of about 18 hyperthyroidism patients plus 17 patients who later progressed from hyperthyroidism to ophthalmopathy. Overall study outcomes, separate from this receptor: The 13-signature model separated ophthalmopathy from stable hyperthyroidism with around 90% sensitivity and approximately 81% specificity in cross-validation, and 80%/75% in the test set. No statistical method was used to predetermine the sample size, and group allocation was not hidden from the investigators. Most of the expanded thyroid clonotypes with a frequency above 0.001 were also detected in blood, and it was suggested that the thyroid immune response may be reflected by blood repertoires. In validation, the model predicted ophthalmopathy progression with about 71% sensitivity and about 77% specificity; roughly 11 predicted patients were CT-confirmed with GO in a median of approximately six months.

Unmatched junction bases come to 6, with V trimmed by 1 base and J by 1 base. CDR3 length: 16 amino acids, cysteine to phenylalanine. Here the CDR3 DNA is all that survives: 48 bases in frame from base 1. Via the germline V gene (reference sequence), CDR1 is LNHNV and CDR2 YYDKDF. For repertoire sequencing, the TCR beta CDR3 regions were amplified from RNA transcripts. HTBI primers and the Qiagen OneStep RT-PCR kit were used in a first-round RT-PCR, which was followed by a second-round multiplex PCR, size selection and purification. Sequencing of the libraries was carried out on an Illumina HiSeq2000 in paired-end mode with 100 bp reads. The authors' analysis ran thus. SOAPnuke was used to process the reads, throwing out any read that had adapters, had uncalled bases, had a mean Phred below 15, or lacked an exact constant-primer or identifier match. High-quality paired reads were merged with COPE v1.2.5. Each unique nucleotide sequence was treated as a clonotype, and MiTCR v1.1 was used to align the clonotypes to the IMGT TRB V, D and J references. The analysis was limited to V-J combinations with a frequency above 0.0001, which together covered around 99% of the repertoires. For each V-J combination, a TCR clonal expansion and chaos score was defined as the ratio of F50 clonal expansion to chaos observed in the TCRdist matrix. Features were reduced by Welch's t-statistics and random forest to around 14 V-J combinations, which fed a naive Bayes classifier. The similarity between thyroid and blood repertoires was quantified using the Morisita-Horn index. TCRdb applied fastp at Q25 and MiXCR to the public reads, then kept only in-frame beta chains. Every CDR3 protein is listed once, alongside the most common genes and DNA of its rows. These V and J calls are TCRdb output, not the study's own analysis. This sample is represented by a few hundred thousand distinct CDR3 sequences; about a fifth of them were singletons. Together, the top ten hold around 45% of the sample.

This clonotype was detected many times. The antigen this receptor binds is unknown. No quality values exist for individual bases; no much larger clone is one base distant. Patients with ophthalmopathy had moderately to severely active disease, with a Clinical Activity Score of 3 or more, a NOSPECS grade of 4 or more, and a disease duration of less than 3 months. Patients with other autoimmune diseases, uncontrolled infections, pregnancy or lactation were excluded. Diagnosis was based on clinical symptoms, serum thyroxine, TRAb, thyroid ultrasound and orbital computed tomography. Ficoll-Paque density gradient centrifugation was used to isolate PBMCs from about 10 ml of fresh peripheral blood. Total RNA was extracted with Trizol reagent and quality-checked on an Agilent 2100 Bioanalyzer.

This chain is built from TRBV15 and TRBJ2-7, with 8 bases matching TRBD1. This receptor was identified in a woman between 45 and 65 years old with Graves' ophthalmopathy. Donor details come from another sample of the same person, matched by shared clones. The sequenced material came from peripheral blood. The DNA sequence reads TGTGCCACCAGCAGAGGAGTGTACAGGGGGTCCTACGAGCAGTACTTC. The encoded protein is CATSRGVYRGSYEQYF.